Listed here are 5 T cell receptor beta chains from one sample, sequenced in a study of blood T cell repertoires in COVID-19. Data came from immunoSEQ multiplex PCR; TCRdb stores just in-frame clones and leaves some out. The sample lists under 50,000 clones; about 92% were seen once. The specimen was peripheral blood. These receptors all come from a human donor in a cohort sampled during active COVID-19.

The genes are TRBV29-1 and TRBJ2-3; D unclear. Germline V gene sequence: CDR1 SQVTM, CDR2 ANQGSEA. CDR3 length: 13 amino acids. V was clipped by 7 bases and J by 2 bases, with 13 bases between them. CDR3 bases: TGCAGCGGAACCGGGTTCCACACAGATACGCAGTATTTT. This encodes CSGTGFHTDTQYF.

The chain recombines TRBV7-9 with TRBJ2-3; TRBD2 might be the D (6 bases). This CDR3 has 15 amino acids. V shed 1 base and J shed 4 bases, with 12 bases lying between them. Per germline, CDR1 SEHNR and CDR2 FQNEAQ (reference sequence). CDR3 in amino acids: CASSLDSGKSDTQYF. The CDR3 DNA reads TGTGCCAGCAGCTTAGATAGCGGAAAATCAGATACGCAGTATTTT.

The chain uses TRBV6-5 and TRBJ2-5; perhaps TRBD1 as D (6 bases). CDR1 and CDR2 from the germline V gene are MNHEY and SVGAGI. The V end lost 5 bases, the J end lost 0 bases, and 10 bases lay between the germline ends. The CDR3 extends over 14 amino acids. This CDR3 is CASSKRTDQETQYF. In DNA form, the CDR3 reads TGTGCCAGCAGTAAACGGACAGACCAAGAGACCCAGTACTTC.

CDR3 sequence reads: CASSQGLRGGADSSDTQYF. DNA of the CDR3: TGCGCCAGCAGCCAAGGGCTGCGCGGGGGGGCCGATAGTTCAGATACGCAGTATTTT. The rearrangement uses TRBV4-1 and TRBJ2-3; 9 nucleotides line up with TRBD2. With 1 base clipped from V and 4 bases from J, the junction kept 15 bases outside the gene matches. This CDR3 has 19 amino acids. The germline gives CDR1 MGHRA, CDR2 YSYEKL.

This chain uses TRBV12-3 or TRBV12-4 with TRBJ1-1; D call uncertain. Trimming pared 3 bases from V and 4 bases from J, leaving 9 bases between. The CDR3 is made up of 13 amino acids. The CDR3: CASSLAGFTEAFF. The CDR3 DNA follows: TGTGCCAGCAGTTTGGCGGGGTTCACTGAAGCTTTCTTT.